This TCR beta chain was sequenced during a study of beta chain features in type 1 diabetes. Sequenced material consisted of expressed TCRB transcripts (all of the isolated RNA was reverse transcribed). The protocol was immunoSEQ multiplex PCR, while the TCRdb copy is restricted to in-frame clones and leaves out a portion. Here the sample spans around 250,000 clones, just over 20% being singletons. General study findings and limits: All four CD4+ subsets from Type 1 diabetes patients carried moderately but significantly shorter TCRB CDR3s. A pattern of fewer insertions and more deletions at VDJ junctions was seen in type 1 diabetes patients.

Trimming removed 0 bases from V and 3 bases from J, with 7 bases in between. The CDR3 is 13 residues long. Germline V gene sequence: CDR1 SGHRS, CDR2 YFSETQ. This clone occurred a few times. The antigen is undetermined. Sequenced: naive CD4+ T cells from blood. The receptor comes from a woman aged 35 to 49 with type 1 diabetes. The gene calls are TRBV5-1 and TRBJ2-7; D perhaps matches TRBD1 (5 bases). The DNA of the CDR3 is TGCGCCAGCAGCTTGGGCAGGGACTACGAGCAGTACTTC. Translation gives CASSLGRDYEQYF.